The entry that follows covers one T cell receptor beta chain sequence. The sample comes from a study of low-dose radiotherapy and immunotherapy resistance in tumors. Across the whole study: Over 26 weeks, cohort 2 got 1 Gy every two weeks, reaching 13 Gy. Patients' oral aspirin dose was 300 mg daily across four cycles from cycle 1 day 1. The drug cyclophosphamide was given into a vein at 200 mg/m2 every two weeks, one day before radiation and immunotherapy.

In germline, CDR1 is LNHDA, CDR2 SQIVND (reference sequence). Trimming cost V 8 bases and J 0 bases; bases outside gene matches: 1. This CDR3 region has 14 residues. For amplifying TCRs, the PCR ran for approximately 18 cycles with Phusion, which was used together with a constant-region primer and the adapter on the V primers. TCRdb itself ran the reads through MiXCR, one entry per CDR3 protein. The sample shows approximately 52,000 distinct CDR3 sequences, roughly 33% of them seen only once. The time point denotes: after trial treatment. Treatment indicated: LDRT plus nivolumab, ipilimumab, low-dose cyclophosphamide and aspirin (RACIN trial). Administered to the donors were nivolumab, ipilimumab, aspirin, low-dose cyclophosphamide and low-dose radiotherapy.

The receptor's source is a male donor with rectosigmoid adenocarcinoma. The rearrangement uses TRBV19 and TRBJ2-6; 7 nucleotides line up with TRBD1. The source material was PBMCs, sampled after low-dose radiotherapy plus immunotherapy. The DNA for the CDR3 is TGTGCCAGTCACAGGGGCTCTGGGGCCAACGTCCTGACTTTC. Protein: CASHRGSGANVLTF.